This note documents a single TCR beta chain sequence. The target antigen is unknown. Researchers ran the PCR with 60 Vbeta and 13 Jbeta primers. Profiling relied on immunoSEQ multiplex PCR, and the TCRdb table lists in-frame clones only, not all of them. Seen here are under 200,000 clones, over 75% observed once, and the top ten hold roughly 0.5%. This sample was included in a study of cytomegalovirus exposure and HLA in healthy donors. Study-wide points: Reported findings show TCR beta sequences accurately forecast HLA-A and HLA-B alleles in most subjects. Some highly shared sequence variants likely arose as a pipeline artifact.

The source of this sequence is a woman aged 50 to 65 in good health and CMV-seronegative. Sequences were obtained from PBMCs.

CDR3 amino acids: CASSIRDRGRVTGELFF. The CDR3 nucleotides read TGTGCCAGTAGTATCCGGGACAGGGGGCGGGTCACCGGGGAGCTGTTTTTT. V gene TRBV19 combines with J gene TRBJ2-2; 12 bases fit TRBD1. Germline V gene lookup returns CDR1 LNHDA and CDR2 SQIVND (reference sequence). The CDR3 contains 17 residues. V shed 3 bases and J 4 bases; nucleotides not matched to a gene: 6.